The rows below give T cell receptor beta chains drawn from one sample of a study of radiotherapy plus CTLA-4 blockade in lung cancer. The data were produced by immunoSEQ multiplex PCR, yet TCRdb's version contains in-frame clones alone and is incomplete. The top ten clones hold 3% to 4% of a sample with some 120,000 clones, more than 65% of them seen once. The sample was peripheral blood, taken from a patient treated with radiotherapy plus ipilimumab. The receptors here all came from a human donor with non-small cell lung cancer that progressed on radiotherapy plus ipilimumab. Some clones in this sample may be carry-over from other donors' samples. Each CDR3 is given with its conserved first and last residue. The D gene is left open where the match is weak. Clone size is given for some rows only: seen once, a few or many times, or a class if the clone is expanded.

clone_size d_call j_call v_call cdr3_aa cdr3_nt
. . TRBJ2-3 TRBV11-2 CASSPHQGPRDTQYF TGTGCCAGCAGCCCCCATCAGGGGCCTAGAGATACGCAGTATTTT
. TRBD1 TRBJ2-1 TRBV18 CASSTRQGVYNEQFF TGTGCCAGCTCAACGCGACAGGGGGTCTACAATGAGCAGTTCTTC
. . TRBJ2-5 TRBV29-1 CSVLADQETQYF TGCAGCGTATTGGCGGATCAAGAGACCCAGTACTTC
few . TRBJ2-1 TRBV6-5 CASSYRPRLYNEQFF TGTGCCAGCAGTTACCGACCACGTCTTTACAATGAGCAGTTCTTC
. . TRBJ2-5 TRBV5-6 CASRAAGQETQYF TGTGCCAGCAGAGCGGCGGGTCAAGAGACCCAGTACTTC
. . TRBJ1-2 TRBV19 CASSVRGLYYGYTF TGTGCCAGTAGCGTCCGGGGGCTTTACTATGGCTACACCTTC
. . TRBJ2-7 TRBV28 CASSLTRPPYEQYF TGTGCCAGCAGTCTCACCCGGCCCCCCTACGAGCAGTACTTC
. TRBD1 TRBJ2-2 TRBV4-1 CASSRETGALAGELFF TGCGCCAGCAGCCGGGAAACAGGGGCTCTGGCCGGGGAGCTGTTTTTT
. . TRBJ2-5 TRBV5-1 CASSLGNRAETQYF TGCGCCAGCAGCTTGGGGAACCGCGCAGAGACCCAGTACTTC
. TRBD1 TRBJ2-2 TRBV28 CASRPRTGYGNTGELFF TGTGCCAGCAGACCCCGGACAGGGTACGGGAACACCGGGGAGCTGTTTTTT
. TRBD1 TRBJ2-1 TRBV7-7 CASSLGTGDGANEQFF TGTGCTAGCAGCTTAGGGACAGGAGACGGAGCGAATGAGCAGTTCTTC
. . TRBJ1-5 TRBV5-6 CASSLAASGNQPQHF TGTGCCAGCAGCTTGGCCGCTAGTGGGAATCAGCCCCAGCATTTT
. TRBD1 TRBJ1-5 TRBV7-9 CASSTGQSYNQPQHF TGTGCCAGCAGCACGGGACAGAGTTACAATCAGCCCCAGCATTTT
once . TRBJ2-7 TRBV14 CASSGPGHTYEQYF TGTGCCAGCAGCGGACCGGGACACACCTACGAGCAGTACTTC
. . TRBJ1-4 TRBV12-5 CASGLVLDRRAEKLFF TGTGCTAGTGGTTTGGTACTCGACAGGCGGGCTGAAAAACTGTTTTTT
. TRBD1 TRBJ1-5 TRBV19 CASSIPTGFSNQPQHF TGTGCCAGTAGTATACCGACAGGGTTTAGCAATCAGCCCCAGCATTTT
. . TRBJ1-4 TRBV15 CATSSTGTADEKLFF TGTGCCACCAGCAGTACCGGGACTGCCGATGAAAAACTGTTTTTT
. . TRBJ1-5 TRBV28 CASSSTRGGLQPQHF TGTGCCAGCAGTTCAACTAGGGGAGGTTTGCAGCCCCAGCATTTT
. . TRBJ1-5 TRBV5-1 CASSLDLDQPQHF TGCGCCAGCAGCTTGGACTTAGATCAGCCCCAGCATTTT
once TRBD1 TRBJ2-2 TRBV15 CATSRGGQGTGELFF TGTGCCACCAGCAGAGGGGGACAGGGAACCGGGGAGCTGTTTTTT
. . TRBJ2-6 TRBV30 CAWSIGFRVQPESGANVLTF TGTGCCTGGAGTATTGGCTTCCGGGTCCAACCGGAGTCGGGGGCCAACGTCCTGACTTTC
. . TRBJ2-2 TRBV5-4 CAGSGNTGELFF TGTGCCGGTTCGGGGAACACCGGGGAGCTGTTTTTT
. TRBD1 TRBJ2-7 TRBV10-3 CATRPGTETYEQYF TGTGCCACCCGGCCGGGGACAGAGACCTACGAGCAGTACTTC
few . TRBJ2-1 TRBV4-3 CASSQDLVANEQFF TGCGCCAGCAGCCAAGATCTAGTCGCCAATGAGCAGTTCTTC
. . TRBJ1-6 TRBV27 CASSLGEQRSPLHF TGTGCCAGCAGTTTGGGGGAGCAGCGTTCACCCCTCCACTTT
. . TRBJ1-2 TRBV7-8 CASSSWAGITNYGYTF TGTGCCAGCAGCTCATGGGCGGGGATTACAAACTATGGCTACACCTTC
. . TRBJ1-1 TRBV5-1 CASTMTVGSRTEAFF TGCGCCAGCACCATGACAGTAGGGTCGCGCACCGAAGCTTTCTTT
. TRBD2 TRBJ2-5 TRBV4-3 CASSQAVSGGKETQYF TGCGCCAGCAGCCAAGCGGTTAGCGGGGGGAAAGAGACCCAGTACTTC
. . TRBJ1-1 TRBV5-4 CASSFGGMNTEAFF TGTGCCAGCAGCTTCGGGGGGATGAACACTGAAGCTTTCTTT
few . TRBJ1-4 TRBV7-9 CASSLGGGASGEKLFF TGTGCCAGCAGCTTGGGCGGAGGAGCATCAGGGGAAAAACTGTTTTTT
few TRBD1 TRBJ1-2 TRBV5-4 CASSFQGDYGYTF TGTGCCAGCAGCTTCCAGGGGGACTATGGCTACACCTTC
. TRBD1 TRBJ2-3 TRBV5-1 CASSSGQANTDTQYF TGCGCCAGCAGCTCGGGACAGGCGAACACAGATACGCAGTATTTT